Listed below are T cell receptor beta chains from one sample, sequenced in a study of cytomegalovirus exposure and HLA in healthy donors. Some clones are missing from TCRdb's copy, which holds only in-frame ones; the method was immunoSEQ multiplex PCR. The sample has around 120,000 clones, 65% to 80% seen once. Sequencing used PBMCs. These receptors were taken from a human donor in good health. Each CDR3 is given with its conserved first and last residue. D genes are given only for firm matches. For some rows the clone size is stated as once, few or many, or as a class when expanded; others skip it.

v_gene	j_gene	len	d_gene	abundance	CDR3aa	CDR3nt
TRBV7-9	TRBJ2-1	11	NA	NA	CASSYGNEQFF	TGTGCCAGCAGTTACGGCAATGAGCAGTTCTTC
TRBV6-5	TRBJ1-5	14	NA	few	CATRETPGLQPQHF	TGTGCCACCAGAGAGACCCCTGGGCTTCAGCCCCAGCATTTT
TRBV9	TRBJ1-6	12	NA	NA	CASSVGASPLHF	TGTGCCAGCAGCGTAGGGGCTTCACCCCTCCACTTT
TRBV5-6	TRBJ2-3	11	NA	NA	CASHLADTQYF	TGTGCCAGCCACTTAGCGGATACGCAGTATTTT
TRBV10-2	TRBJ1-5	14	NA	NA	CASSEQGNHQPQHF	TGCGCCAGCAGTGAACAGGGAAATCATCAGCCCCAGCATTTT
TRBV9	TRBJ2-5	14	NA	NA	CASSVAGRKETQYF	TGTGCCAGCAGCGTAGCTGGGCGAAAAGAGACCCAGTACTTC
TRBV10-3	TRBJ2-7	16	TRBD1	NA	CAISEAGQGAYYEQYF	TGTGCCATCAGTGAGGCAGGACAGGGAGCGTACTACGAGCAGTACTTC
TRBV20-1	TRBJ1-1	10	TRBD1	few	CSAMTGEAFF	TGCAGTGCCATGACAGGGGAAGCTTTCTTT
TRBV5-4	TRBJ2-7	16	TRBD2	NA	CASSSISGGALLEQYF	TGTGCCAGCAGCTCCATTAGCGGGGGGGCCCTCCTCGAGCAGTACTTC
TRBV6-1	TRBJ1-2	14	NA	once	CASSEAGGSYGYTF	TGTGCCAGCAGTGAAGCTGGGGGGTCCTATGGCTACACCTTC
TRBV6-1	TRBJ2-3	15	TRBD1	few	CASRLRDRGSDTQYF	TGTGCCAGCAGACTGCGGGACAGGGGGTCAGATACGCAGTATTTT
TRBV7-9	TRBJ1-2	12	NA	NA	CASSLSPDGYTF	TGTGCCAGCAGCTTAAGTCCAGATGGCTACACCTTC
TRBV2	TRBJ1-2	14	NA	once	CASRRQATNYGYTF	TGTGCCAGCAGACGACAGGCTACTAACTATGGCTACACCTTC
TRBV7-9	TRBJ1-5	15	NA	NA	CASSPGYSRNQPQHF	TGTGCCAGCAGCCCAGGTTACAGCAGAAATCAGCCCCAGCATTTT
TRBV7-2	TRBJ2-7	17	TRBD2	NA	CASSLAGSGVFGRKQYF	TGTGCCAGCAGCTTAGCCGGTAGCGGGGTCTTCGGGCGAAAGCAGTACTTC
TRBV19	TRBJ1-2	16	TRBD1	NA	CASSLQGGGGSYGYTF	TGTGCCAGTAGTCTCCAAGGAGGGGGCGGAAGCTATGGCTACACCTTC
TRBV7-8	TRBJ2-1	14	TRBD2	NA	CASLVAGHHNEQFF	TGTGCCAGCTTGGTAGCGGGGCATCACAATGAGCAGTTCTTC
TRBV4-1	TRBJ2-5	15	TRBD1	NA	CASSQADRAQETQYF	TGCGCCAGCAGCCAGGCAGACAGGGCGCAAGAGACCCAGTACTTC
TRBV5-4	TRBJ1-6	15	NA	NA	CASSLGRTGNSPLHF	TGTGCCAGCAGCTTGGGCAGGACGGGGAATTCACCCCTCCACTTT
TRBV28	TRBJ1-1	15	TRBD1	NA	CASSLGMTGHTEAFF	TGTGCCAGCAGCTTGGGGATGACAGGGCACACTGAAGCTTTCTTT
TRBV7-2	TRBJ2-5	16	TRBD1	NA	CASSRDRGGGQETQYF	TGTGCCAGCAGCCGAGACAGGGGAGGTGGGCAAGAGACCCAGTACTTC
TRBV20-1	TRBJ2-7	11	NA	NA	CSVAPAGEQYF	TGCAGCGTGGCTCCCGCAGGGGAGCAGTACTTC
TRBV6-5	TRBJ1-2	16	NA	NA	CASSYEGDPTLYGYTF	TGTGCCAGCAGTTACGAGGGGGACCCAACCCTCTATGGCTACACCTTC
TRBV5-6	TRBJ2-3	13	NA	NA	CASTAHRTDTQYF	TGTGCCAGCACCGCACACCGCACAGATACGCAGTATTTT
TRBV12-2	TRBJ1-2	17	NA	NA	CASRLVGLFRGSYGYTF	TGTGCAAGTCGCTTAGTCGGCCTTTTCAGGGGTAGCTATGGCTACACCTTC
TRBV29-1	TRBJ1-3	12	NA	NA	CSGGDIGNTIYF	TGCAGCGGAGGGGACATCGGAAACACCATATATTTT
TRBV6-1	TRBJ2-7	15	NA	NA	CASSEDPRDPYEQYF	TGTGCCAGCAGTGAAGATCCCAGGGATCCCTACGAGCAGTACTTC
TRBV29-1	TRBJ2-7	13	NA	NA	CSVDAGNSYEQYF	TGCAGCGTTGATGCGGGCAACTCCTACGAGCAGTACTTC
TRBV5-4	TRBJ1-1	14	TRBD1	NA	CASSLDRGDTEAFF	TGTGCCAGCAGCCTGGACAGGGGGGACACTGAAGCTTTCTTT
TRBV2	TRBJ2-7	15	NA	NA	CASEGATYEDYEQYF	TGTGCCAGCGAGGGAGCGACCTACGAAGACTACGAGCAGTACTTC
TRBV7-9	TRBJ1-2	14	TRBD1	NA	CASSLAGGEYGYTF	TGTGCCAGCAGCTTAGCAGGGGGCGAGTATGGCTACACCTTC
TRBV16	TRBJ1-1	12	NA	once	CASSPMNTEAFF	TGTGCCAGCAGCCCTATGAACACTGAAGCTTTCTTT
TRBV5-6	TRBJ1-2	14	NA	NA	CASSLELGDYGYTF	TGTGCCAGCAGCTTGGAATTAGGGGACTATGGCTACACCTTC
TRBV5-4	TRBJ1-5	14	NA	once	CASSLDRGNQPQHF	TGTGCCAGCAGCTTGGACAGGGGCAATCAGCCCCAGCATTTT
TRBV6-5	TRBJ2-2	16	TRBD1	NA	CASSLIGQGGFEELFF	TGTGCCAGCAGTTTAATTGGACAGGGAGGATTTGAGGAGCTGTTTTTT
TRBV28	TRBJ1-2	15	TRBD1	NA	CASSEHGTASYGYTF	TGTGCCAGCAGTGAACACGGGACAGCTTCTTATGGCTACACCTTC
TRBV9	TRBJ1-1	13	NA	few	CASSVGVGPEAFF	TGTGCCAGCAGCGTAGGGGTGGGGCCTGAAGCTTTCTTT
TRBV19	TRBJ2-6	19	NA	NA	CASSIFRLQLFSGANVLTF	TGTGCCAGTAGTATCTTTCGGTTACAGCTTTTCTCTGGGGCCAACGTCCTGACTTTC
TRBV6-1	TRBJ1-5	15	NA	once	CASTSDDRMNLAQHF	TGTGCCAGCACTAGTGACGACAGGATGAATCTGGCCCAGCATTTT
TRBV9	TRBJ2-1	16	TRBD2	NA	CASSALTSGGGREKFF	TGTGCCAGCAGCGCCCTGACTAGCGGCGGGGGGAGGGAAAAGTTCTTC